These T cell receptor beta chains were read from a single sample in a study of cytomegalovirus exposure and HLA in healthy donors. Clones were read by immunoSEQ multiplex PCR, and TCRdb kept only the in-frame ones, dropping some. The table lists about 170,000 clones, with approximately 0.8% in the top ten. Input material: PBMCs. Every receptor here comes from a woman in her late teens or twenties in good health and CMV-seropositive. CDR3s include the opening cysteine and the closing phenylalanine or tryptophan. Fields, in order: V gene, D gene, CDR3 length, J gene, CDR3 protein. The D gene is left open where the match is weak.

v_gene: TRBV7-3
d_gene: TRBD1
len: 14
j_gene: TRBJ2-1
CDR3aa: CASSPRDRADEQFF

v_gene: TRBV6-5
d_gene: .
len: 13
j_gene: TRBJ1-5
CDR3aa: CASSPGGDQPQHF

v_gene: TRBV6-5
d_gene: TRBD1
len: 15
j_gene: TRBJ1-5
CDR3aa: CASRMGQTSNQPQHF

v_gene: TRBV5-1
d_gene: .
len: 13
j_gene: TRBJ2-5
CDR3aa: CASSLGVQETQYF

v_gene: TRBV13
d_gene: .
len: 14
j_gene: TRBJ1-2
CDR3aa: CASSPGQSAYGYTF

v_gene: TRBV7-2
d_gene: .
len: 15
j_gene: TRBJ1-1
CDR3aa: CASSWRGPLDTEAFF

v_gene: TRBV5-4
d_gene: .
len: 14
j_gene: .
CDR3aa: CASSFMTTGYEQYF

v_gene: TRBV15
d_gene: TRBD1
len: 14
j_gene: TRBJ1-5
CDR3aa: CATSSRQGSQPQHF

v_gene: TRBV5-6
d_gene: .
len: 15
j_gene: TRBJ1-4
CDR3aa: CASSLSAGPNEKLFF

v_gene: TRBV15
d_gene: TRBD2
len: 16
j_gene: TRBJ2-3
CDR3aa: CATSTGLAGSTDTQYF

v_gene: TRBV27
d_gene: .
len: 14
j_gene: TRBJ2-7
CDR3aa: CASSLFGSSYEQYF

v_gene: TRBV7-2
d_gene: TRBD1
len: 13
j_gene: TRBJ1-2
CDR3aa: CASSPRGRYGYTF

v_gene: TRBV30
d_gene: .
len: 13
j_gene: TRBJ2-2
CDR3aa: CAWATGWAGELFF

v_gene: TRBV7-9
d_gene: TRBD2
len: 16
j_gene: TRBJ2-3
CDR3aa: CASSFSASGGTDTQYF

v_gene: TRBV11-2
d_gene: .
len: 17
j_gene: TRBJ2-5
CDR3aa: CASSLDLVKGWRETQYF

v_gene: TRBV6-6
d_gene: .
len: 15
j_gene: TRBJ2-7
CDR3aa: CASSYIGRGDYEQYF

v_gene: TRBV28
d_gene: .
len: 15
j_gene: TRBJ2-7
CDR3aa: CASSLGGRETYEQYF

v_gene: TRBV2
d_gene: TRBD1
len: 14
j_gene: TRBJ1-2
CDR3aa: CASSGAGGNYGYTF

v_gene: TRBV18
d_gene: .
len: 14
j_gene: TRBJ1-1
CDR3aa: CASSPLGREDEAFF

v_gene: TRBV5-6
d_gene: .
len: 15
j_gene: TRBJ1-5
CDR3aa: CASSSREGSNQPQHF

v_gene: TRBV6-4
d_gene: TRBD1
len: 16
j_gene: TRBJ2-1
CDR3aa: CASSEHGQVRDNEQFF

v_gene: TRBV30
d_gene: TRBD2
len: 14
j_gene: TRBJ2-3
CDR3aa: CAWALAGGTDTQYF

v_gene: TRBV25-1
d_gene: .
len: 13
j_gene: TRBJ2-7
CDR3aa: CASAGPPLDEQYF

v_gene: TRBV19
d_gene: TRBD1
len: 16
j_gene: TRBJ1-3
CDR3aa: CASSFRDRGRGNTIYF

v_gene: TRBV6-6
d_gene: .
len: 15
j_gene: TRBJ1-3
CDR3aa: CASSRARGSGNTIYF

v_gene: TRBV10-3
d_gene: .
len: 15
j_gene: TRBJ2-7
CDR3aa: CAISVQRGGGSEQYF

v_gene: TRBV5-7
d_gene: TRBD1
len: 15
j_gene: TRBJ2-7
CDR3aa: CASSLGDRYSYEQYF

v_gene: TRBV5-4
d_gene: .
len: 14
j_gene: TRBJ1-1
CDR3aa: CASTSDRRNTEAFF

v_gene: TRBV6-5
d_gene: .
len: 16
j_gene: TRBJ1-5
CDR3aa: CASSSTEPGINQPQHF

v_gene: TRBV18
d_gene: TRBD2
len: 15
j_gene: TRBJ2-7
CDR3aa: CASSPPGLAGKEQYF

v_gene: TRBV4-1
d_gene: .
len: 14
j_gene: TRBJ2-7
CDR3aa: CASSQGGASYEQYF

v_gene: TRBV5-1
d_gene: TRBD2
len: 16
j_gene: TRBJ2-7
CDR3aa: CASSLAGLADSYEQYF

v_gene: TRBV5-1
d_gene: .
len: 13
j_gene: TRBJ2-5
CDR3aa: CASSLGLGETQYF

v_gene: TRBV5-1
d_gene: TRBD1
len: 13
j_gene: TRBJ1-2
CDR3aa: CASSLGQGSGYTF

v_gene: TRBV2
d_gene: TRBD1
len: 15
j_gene: TRBJ1-1
CDR3aa: CASRRTGALNTEAFF

v_gene: TRBV30
d_gene: TRBD2
len: 15
j_gene: TRBJ2-5
CDR3aa: CAWGVGGGRQETQYF

v_gene: TRBV25-1
d_gene: .
len: 14
j_gene: TRBJ1-2
CDR3aa: CASSEYGGNYGYTF

v_gene: TRBV4-1
d_gene: TRBD2
len: 20
j_gene: TRBJ2-3
CDR3aa: CASSRILAGAPHIPADTQYF

v_gene: TRBV7-2
d_gene: TRBD2
len: 12
j_gene: TRBJ2-7
CDR3aa: CASSLAGGEQYF

v_gene: TRBV19
d_gene: TRBD2
len: 17
j_gene: TRBJ2-2
CDR3aa: CASSILAGDPNTGELFF

v_gene: TRBV11-3
d_gene: TRBD2
len: 15
j_gene: TRBJ2-2
CDR3aa: CASRSGGPNTGELFF

v_gene: TRBV2
d_gene: .
len: 15
j_gene: TRBJ2-1
CDR3aa: CASSLLGTAGDEQFF

v_gene: TRBV5-1
d_gene: TRBD2
len: 15
j_gene: TRBJ2-5
CDR3aa: CASSLEIAGGETQYF

v_gene: TRBV29-1
d_gene: TRBD2
len: 17
j_gene: TRBJ2-1
CDR3aa: CSVEVYSAGGGTGEQFF

v_gene: TRBV10-3
d_gene: TRBD1
len: 15
j_gene: TRBJ1-2
CDR3aa: CAISVLETGVNGYTF

v_gene: TRBV15
d_gene: TRBD1
len: 14
j_gene: .
CDR3aa: CATSPRGRSDEQYF

v_gene: TRBV5-6
d_gene: .
len: 14
j_gene: TRBJ2-1
CDR3aa: CASSFMSSYNEQFF

v_gene: TRBV4-1
d_gene: .
len: 14
j_gene: TRBJ2-1
CDR3aa: CASSQVTRTDEQFF

v_gene: TRBV5-4
d_gene: TRBD1
len: 15
j_gene: TRBJ1-1
CDR3aa: CASSPGTGENTEAFF

v_gene: TRBV19
d_gene: TRBD1
len: 15
j_gene: TRBJ2-1
CDR3aa: CASSITLTGGNEQFF

v_gene: TRBV7-9
d_gene: .
len: 16
j_gene: TRBJ1-4
CDR3aa: CASTTAGNPGNEKLFF